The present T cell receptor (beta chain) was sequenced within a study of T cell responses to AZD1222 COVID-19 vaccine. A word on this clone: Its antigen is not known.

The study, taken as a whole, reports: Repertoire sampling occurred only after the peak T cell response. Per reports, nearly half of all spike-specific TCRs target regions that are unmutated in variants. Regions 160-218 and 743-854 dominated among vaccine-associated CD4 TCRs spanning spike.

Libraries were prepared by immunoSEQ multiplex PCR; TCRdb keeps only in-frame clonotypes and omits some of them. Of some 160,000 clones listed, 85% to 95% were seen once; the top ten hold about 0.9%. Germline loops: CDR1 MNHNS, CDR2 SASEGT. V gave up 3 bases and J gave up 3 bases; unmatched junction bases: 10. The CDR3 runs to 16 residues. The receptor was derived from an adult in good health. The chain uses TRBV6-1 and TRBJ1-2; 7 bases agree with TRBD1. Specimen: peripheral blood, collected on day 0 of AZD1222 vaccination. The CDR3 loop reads CASSDIFAGGDYGYTF. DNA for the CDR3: TGTGCCAGCAGTGATATTTTCGCAGGGGGGGACTATGGCTACACCTTC.